This T cell receptor beta chain was obtained from a study of T cell repertoires in cytomegalovirus infection. Study-wide context: Based on public TCR beta signatures, there were indications of CMV infection and of a matching HLA type. Points from the study as a whole: HLA-C-restricted CMV-specific TCR beta clonotypes prevailed in the ex vivo response. Cumulative public TCR beta family frequency identified carriers of CMV plus the relevant HLA.

This clonotype was picked up many times. Its target is not known. TCRdb called the reads again in MiXCR, with one record for every CDR3 protein. This sample has approximately 500,000 distinct CDR3 sequences; approximately 17% occur once, and the top ten carry approximately 24%. Sequencing was done on a sample of CD8+ T cells from PBMCs. This clonotype originated in a human donor in good health (CMV status not recorded). Some clones in this sample may be carry-over from other donors' samples.

The CDR3 nucleotides are TGTGCCAGCAGTTTGGGGAGGGCGGGTTCCTACGAGCAGTACTTC. It is translated as CASSLGRAGSYEQYF. This rearrangement joins TRBV27 to TRBJ2-7; TRBD2 matches at 7 bases. This CDR3 spans 15 amino acids. Germline values: CDR1 MNHEY, CDR2 SMNVEV (reference sequence). V lost 3 bases to trimming and J lost 1 base; unmatched junction nucleotides: 6.